The rows below give T cell receptor beta chains drawn from one sample of a study of T cells expressing NK-cell markers. No DNA is given; TCRdb re-called the 5' RACE reads and lists each CDR3 protein once. This repertoire comprises about 460,000 distinct CDR3 sequences; its ten largest clones make up 1.4%. The specimen sequenced was blood T cells: a sorted CD56 or NKG2C T cell subset, CD4+ or CD8+ T cells, or bulk PBMC T cells (not recorded which). The receptors derive from a woman between 50 and 59 years old in good health. The CDR3 runs from the conserved cysteine through the conserved F or W. Each record gives: V gene, J gene, CDR3 protein.

TRBV6-5,TRBJ2-1,CASSDRSSYNEQFF
TRBV5-1,TRBJ2-5,CASSLKAGEATQYF
TRBV20-1,TRBJ2-6,CSARASAGRGSGANVLTF
TRBV7-3,TRBJ2-1,CASSLTVSGTGNEQFF
TRBV20-1,TRBJ2-5,CSARVDHQETQYF
TRBV2,TRBJ2-1,CASTANGGLQNEQFF
TRBV19,TRBJ2-1,CASSTSSGYNEQFF
TRBV15,TRBJ2-3,CATSRVRGTQYF
TRBV5-1,TRBJ2-3,CASSLQGTSGTSTDTQYF
TRBV10-3,TRBJ2-2,CAISTVSTGELFF
TRBV6-6,TRBJ2-1,CASSTIAGGRNEQFF
TRBV24-1,TRBJ2-1,CATSDSGGVYVNEQFF
TRBV4-1,TRBJ2-3,CASSNGGGSTDTQYF
TRBV12-3/TRBV12-4,TRBJ1-2,CASSLDRGMNYGYTF
TRBV5-1,TRBJ2-3,CASGGEMSTDTQYF
TRBV12-5,TRBJ1-1,CASGFTGVLDTEAFF
TRBV6-5,TRBJ2-3,CASSEGLASDTQYF
TRBV3-1,TRBJ2-3,CASSFTRDTQYF
TRBV12-3/TRBV12-4,TRBJ1-6,CASQGRDNSPLHF
TRBV5-1,TRBJ2-2,CASNEAGGTGELFF
TRBV3-1,TRBJ2-7,CASSQWGTTTYEQYF
TRBV13,TRBJ2-3,CASSPFTGGTRTQYF
TRBV27,TRBJ1-3,CASSFSGTLGPIYF
TRBV12-3/TRBV12-4,TRBJ2-1,CASSRTDNEQFF
TRBV28,TRBJ2-7,CASSLPSGNYEQYF
TRBV5-1,TRBJ2-2,CASSQLAAGGELFF
TRBV4-1,TRBJ2-7,CASSQFGVGYEQYF
TRBV18,TRBJ2-1,CASSPRRIGNNEQFF
TRBV7-8,TRBJ1-3,CASSQRTAISGNTIYF
TRBV6-2/TRBV6-3,TRBJ2-5,CASSLSGTETQYF
TRBV6-1,TRBJ1-6,CASSEAPTTNSPLHF
TRBV29-1,TRBJ2-2,CSAREAGELFF